This T cell receptor beta chain was identified during a study of T cell changes during pregnancy in multiple sclerosis. The assay was immunoSEQ multiplex PCR, and TCRdb's table has in-frame clones only and misses some. The profile covers roughly 50,000 clones, with 92% appearing a single time and 0.35% to 0.45% taken by the ten largest. The CDR3 spans 15 residues. Germline trimming cut 1 base from V and 8 bases from J; bases unmatched to any gene: 7. The germline V gene has CDR1 LNHDA and CDR2 SQIVND (reference sequence). The source was CD4+ T cells from peripheral blood mononuclear cells, collected after pregnancy. The V gene is TRBV19, the J gene TRBJ2-1, with TRBD1 identical over 8 bases. This receptor was taken from a female donor with multiple sclerosis, enrolled in a pregnancy study. In DNA form, the CDR3 reads TGTGCCAGTAGTATAGGGTCAGGGGGCTATTATGAGCAGTTCTTC. Translated, it gives CASSIGSGGYYEQFF. The full variable domain, completed using reference TRBV19 and TRBJ2-1, is DGGITQSPKYLFRKEGQNVTLSCEQNLNHDAMYWYRQDPGQGLRLIYYSQIVNDFQKGDIAEGYSVSREKKESFPLTVTSAQKNPTAFYLCASSIGSGGYYEQFFGPGTRLTVL.